This is a list of T cell receptor beta chains from one sample in a study of T-cell memory formation after mild COVID-19. From the 5' RACE reads, TCRdb called clonotypes with MiXCR, one entry per CDR3 protein. The table has around 180,000 distinct CDR3 sequences, roughly 17% seen once; the top ten hold approximately 2%. The material sequenced was PBMCs or a T cell subset sorted from them (not recorded which). These receptors were taken from an adult woman who had mild COVID-19 (a few samples of this study predate the infection). Cell type and time point are not known. The CDR3 runs from the conserved cysteine through the conserved F or W. Fields, in order: D gene, J gene, V gene, clone size, CDR3 DNA, CDR3 protein. A D gene is named only where the DNA matches it firmly. Size values are once, few and many counts, or a class for expanded clones, and some rows have none.

d_call: NA; j_call: TRBJ1-1; v_call: TRBV4-2; clone_size: NA; cdr3_nt: TGTGCCAGCAGCCACCGGGGCAGGGGGAACACTGAAGCTTTCTTT; cdr3_aa: CASSHRGRGNTEAFF
d_call: NA; j_call: TRBJ1-2; v_call: TRBV5-1; clone_size: NA; cdr3_nt: TGCGCCAGCAGCTTCAGGGAGGGTGGCTACACCTTC; cdr3_aa: CASSFREGGYTF
d_call: NA; j_call: TRBJ2-2; v_call: TRBV30; clone_size: NA; cdr3_nt: TGTGCCTGGAGTGACCCCTGGTCGTCGAACACCGGGGAGCTGTTTTTT; cdr3_aa: CAWSDPWSSNTGELFF
d_call: NA; j_call: TRBJ2-1; v_call: TRBV7-8; clone_size: many; cdr3_nt: TGTGCCAGCAGCCAACACAGTGCTGAGCAGTTCTTC; cdr3_aa: CASSQHSAEQFF
d_call: NA; j_call: TRBJ2-1; v_call: TRBV15; clone_size: many; cdr3_nt: TGTGCCACCAGCAGAGACAGATCCTACAATGAGCAGTTCTTC; cdr3_aa: CATSRDRSYNEQFF
d_call: TRBD1; j_call: TRBJ1-5; v_call: TRBV20-1; clone_size: NA; cdr3_nt: TGCAGTGCTAGCTCCGGGACAGGGGGCCTTAATCAGCCCCAGCATTTT; cdr3_aa: CSASSGTGGLNQPQHF
d_call: TRBD1; j_call: TRBJ1-1; v_call: TRBV9; clone_size: few; cdr3_nt: TGTGCCAGCAGCGTAACAGGGGGCAGGAGTGAAGCTTTCTTT; cdr3_aa: CASSVTGGRSEAFF
d_call: TRBD1; j_call: TRBJ1-1; v_call: TRBV10-3; clone_size: NA; cdr3_nt: TGTGCCATCAGGTCAACAGGGGGTACAATGAACACTGAAGCTTTCTTT; cdr3_aa: CAIRSTGGTMNTEAFF
d_call: TRBD2; j_call: TRBJ2-1; v_call: TRBV4-3; clone_size: NA; cdr3_nt: TGCGCCAGCAGCCAAGATCTCAGCGGGAGGGTAAATGAGCAGTTCTTC; cdr3_aa: CASSQDLSGRVNEQFF
d_call: NA; j_call: TRBJ1-2; v_call: TRBV12-3/TRBV12-4; clone_size: many; cdr3_nt: TGTGCCAGCAGCTTATCCAACTATGGCTACACCTTC; cdr3_aa: CASSLSNYGYTF
d_call: NA; j_call: TRBJ2-7; v_call: TRBV20-1; clone_size: few; cdr3_nt: TGCAGTGCTAATGGGATGGGGCGGAACGAGCAGTACTTC; cdr3_aa: CSANGMGRNEQYF
d_call: TRBD1; j_call: TRBJ2-7; v_call: TRBV3-1; clone_size: NA; cdr3_nt: TGTGCCAGCAGCCTGTGGACAGGCGGCGAGCAGTACTTC; cdr3_aa: CASSLWTGGEQYF
d_call: TRBD1; j_call: TRBJ2-3; v_call: TRBV7-9; clone_size: NA; cdr3_nt: TGTGCCAGCAGCTTTAAGGGGGCTGGCACAGATACGCAGTATTTT; cdr3_aa: CASSFKGAGTDTQYF
d_call: TRBD2; j_call: TRBJ2-3; v_call: TRBV7-2; clone_size: few; cdr3_nt: TGTGCCAGCAGCGGCGAGCCGGGACTAGCGGATTTAAGTGCTAGCACAGATACGCAGTATTTT; cdr3_aa: CASSGEPGLADLSASTDTQYF
d_call: NA; j_call: TRBJ2-6; v_call: TRBV7-2; clone_size: few; cdr3_nt: TGTGCCAGCAGCTGGGGACCGCCCTCTGGGGCCAACGTCCTGACTTTC; cdr3_aa: CASSWGPPSGANVLTF
d_call: TRBD2; j_call: TRBJ2-3; v_call: TRBV5-1; clone_size: NA; cdr3_nt: TGCGCCAGCAGTCCCGGGACTATGGGAACAGATACGCAGTATTTT; cdr3_aa: CASSPGTMGTDTQYF
d_call: TRBD2; j_call: TRBJ2-7; v_call: TRBV20-1; clone_size: few; cdr3_nt: TGCAGTGCTAGAGATCCGGGGAGGGGAGGTGCCGACGAGCAGTACTTC; cdr3_aa: CSARDPGRGGADEQYF
d_call: TRBD1; j_call: TRBJ1-6; v_call: TRBV4-1; clone_size: NA; cdr3_nt: TGCGCCAGCAGCCAAGTCGGGAGAGGGGACAGGGGCTCACCCCTCCACTTT; cdr3_aa: CASSQVGRGDRGSPLHF
d_call: NA; j_call: TRBJ1-1; v_call: TRBV6-2/TRBV6-3; clone_size: NA; cdr3_nt: TGTGCCAGCAGTTACTCGTGGGTGAACACTGAAGCTTTCTTT; cdr3_aa: CASSYSWVNTEAFF
d_call: TRBD1; j_call: TRBJ1-5; v_call: TRBV20-1; clone_size: few; cdr3_nt: TGCAGTGCTGGGACAGGGATTAATCAGCCCCAGCATTTT; cdr3_aa: CSAGTGINQPQHF
d_call: NA; j_call: TRBJ2-3; v_call: TRBV29-1; clone_size: NA; cdr3_nt: TGCAGCGTTGCGGCCACGCGGGGCACAGATACGCAGTATTTT; cdr3_aa: CSVAATRGTDTQYF
d_call: TRBD1; j_call: TRBJ1-5; v_call: TRBV7-8; clone_size: few; cdr3_nt: TGTGCCAGCAGCGTCCAACAGGGGGCCCATCAGCCCCAGCATTTT; cdr3_aa: CASSVQQGAHQPQHF
d_call: NA; j_call: TRBJ2-6; v_call: TRBV10-3; clone_size: NA; cdr3_nt: TGTGCCATCAGTGAGTGGGCAGGGGTCCCCTCTGGGGCCAACGTCCTGACTTTC; cdr3_aa: CAISEWAGVPSGANVLTF
d_call: NA; j_call: TRBJ2-1; v_call: TRBV9; clone_size: NA; cdr3_nt: TGTGCCAGCAGCGTAGGCGAGACCTCCTACAATGAGCAGTTCTTC; cdr3_aa: CASSVGETSYNEQFF
d_call: TRBD1; j_call: TRBJ2-2; v_call: TRBV10-3; clone_size: few; cdr3_nt: TGTGCCATCAGATCGGACAGGGAGAACACCGGGGAGCTGTTTTTT; cdr3_aa: CAIRSDRENTGELFF
d_call: NA; j_call: TRBJ2-3; v_call: TRBV5-1; clone_size: NA; cdr3_nt: TGCGCCAGCAGCTTGTCGGGGTTAGGGGCAGATACGCAGTATTTT; cdr3_aa: CASSLSGLGADTQYF
d_call: NA; j_call: TRBJ2-2; v_call: TRBV7-6; clone_size: few; cdr3_nt: TGTGCCAGCAGCTTAGCCAGGGTCGAGAACACCGGGGAGCTTTTTTTT; cdr3_aa: CASSLARVENTGELFF
d_call: NA; j_call: TRBJ2-2; v_call: TRBV5-1; clone_size: few; cdr3_nt: TGCGCCAGCAGCTCCCTATTTTTAGCGTCCTCTGGGAACACCGGGGAGCTGTTTTTT; cdr3_aa: CASSSLFLASSGNTGELFF
d_call: NA; j_call: TRBJ2-7; v_call: TRBV18; clone_size: few; cdr3_nt: TGTGCCAGCTCCCTGCCGGGGGTAGGATACGAGCAGTACTTC; cdr3_aa: CASSLPGVGYEQYF
d_call: NA; j_call: TRBJ1-1; v_call: TRBV18; clone_size: NA; cdr3_nt: TGTGCCAGCTCACCACGCTTTTCGGGGTCGAACACTGAAGCTTTCTTT; cdr3_aa: CASSPRFSGSNTEAFF
d_call: NA; j_call: TRBJ2-6; v_call: TRBV5-4; clone_size: NA; cdr3_nt: TGTGCCAGCAGCTTGGTGGACTCTGGGGCCAACGTCCTGACTTTC; cdr3_aa: CASSLVDSGANVLTF
d_call: NA; j_call: TRBJ2-5; v_call: TRBV3-1; clone_size: NA; cdr3_nt: TGTGCCAGCAGCCAAGGGGTCAAAGAGACCCAGTACTTC; cdr3_aa: CASSQGVKETQYF
d_call: TRBD1; j_call: TRBJ2-5; v_call: TRBV29-1; clone_size: once; cdr3_nt: TGCAGCGTCCTCCCGGTCTACAGGGGGATCACGGAGACCCAGTACTTC; cdr3_aa: CSVLPVYRGITETQYF
d_call: NA; j_call: TRBJ1-2; v_call: TRBV29-1; clone_size: NA; cdr3_nt: TGCAGCGTTGAGACGGGGGGAGGCTACACCTTC; cdr3_aa: CSVETGGGYTF
d_call: NA; j_call: TRBJ1-2; v_call: TRBV21-1; clone_size: few; cdr3_nt: TGTGCCAGCAGCAAAGAAAAGGGGACAGGATATGGCTATGGCTACACCTTC; cdr3_aa: CASSKEKGTGYGYGYTF
d_call: NA; j_call: TRBJ1-4; v_call: TRBV7-9; clone_size: NA; cdr3_nt: TGTGCCAGCAGCTTAGGGACGACCGAAAAACTGTTTTTT; cdr3_aa: CASSLGTTEKLFF
d_call: NA; j_call: TRBJ2-3; v_call: TRBV5-4; clone_size: NA; cdr3_nt: TGTGCCAGCAGCTTGGACCGCCCCCCAGATACGCAGTATTTT; cdr3_aa: CASSLDRPPDTQYF
d_call: NA; j_call: TRBJ2-2; v_call: TRBV15; clone_size: few; cdr3_nt: TGTGCCACCAGCAGAGATGTGGGGCTGAACACCGGGGAGCTGTTTTTT; cdr3_aa: CATSRDVGLNTGELFF
d_call: TRBD1; j_call: TRBJ1-1; v_call: TRBV5-1; clone_size: NA; cdr3_nt: TGCGCCAGCACTCAGGGGGGTAACACTGAAGCTTTCTTT; cdr3_aa: CASTQGGNTEAFF
d_call: TRBD1; j_call: TRBJ2-2; v_call: TRBV2; clone_size: few; cdr3_nt: TGTGCCAGCAGGAGGGACAGGGGAAACACCGGGGAGCTGTTTTTT; cdr3_aa: CASRRDRGNTGELFF